This T cell receptor beta chain was observed in a study of blood T cell repertoires in COVID-19. Study-level background: The study drew acute and convalescent COVID-19 samples from the United States, Italy and Spain. PBMCs, B-cell-depleted T cells, or T cells were the source of the cDNA or gDNA that made up the material.

The V gene lost 6 bases and the J gene lost 2 bases, with 14 bases spanning the gap. CDR1 is LGHNT, CDR2 FRNRAP, per germline. CDR3 length equals 15 residues. Original processing notes: It was from reference gene primer amplification that nucleated cell counts were estimated. TCRdb keeps only in-frame clones here, not all; method: immunoSEQ multiplex PCR. V, J and clone size were drawn from that table, and D and trimming were deduced from the DNA. The sample lists approximately 54,000 clones; more than 90% were seen once. V and J are TRBV12-5 and TRBJ1-3; no definite D call. The clonotype originates from a man in his fifties or sixties with acute or convalescent COVID-19. The source material was peripheral blood. The CDR3 coding sequence is TGTGCTAGTGGGGTTCCCCCCTCAGCTGGAAACACCATATATTTT. Residues: CASGVPPSAGNTIYF.